One sample yielded the 31 T cell receptor beta chains listed below, sequenced in a study of T cell responses to AZD1222 COVID-19 vaccine (dated by TCRdb to the early 2020s). What this sample's time point label stands for: about 28 days (+/-7) after the second vaccine dose. Library construction relied on the immunoSEQ multiplex PCR assay. Here the immuneACCESS table is served through TCRdb, limited to in-frame sequences with V and J called. Missing clones are a known gap in these copies; in checked studies unresolved V genes cover under half, and the rest lacks a known reason. The table for this sample lists around 120,000 clones; 85% to 90% of them were counted only once. 7.1% of the sample belongs to the ten largest clones. This specimen was peripheral blood, taken 28 days after the second AZD1222 dose. The receptor set was obtained from an adult who received the AZD1222 COVID-19 vaccine.

A single count supports this clone. The chain uses TRBV6-1 and TRBJ1-2; D is possibly TRBD1 (6 bases). There are 14 residues in the CDR3. CDR1 is MNHNS and CDR2 is SASEGT in the germline V gene. Trimming shortened V by 6 bases and J by 4 bases, and 15 bases separated the two germline ends. CDR3 in amino acids: CASRPRGGGYGYTF. In DNA, the CDR3 is TGTGCCAGCAGACCCCGGGGAGGGGGCTATGGCTACACCTTC.

There are a few counts of this clone. The V call is TRBV6-5, the J call TRBJ2-7, with 8 positions matching TRBD1. CDR1 MNHEY and CDR2 SVGAGI come from the germline V gene. V lost 4 bases to trimming and J lost 4 bases; unmatched junction nucleotides: 9. This CDR3 region has 15 residues. The CDR3 DNA reads as TGTGCCAGCAGTTGGGCCAGGGGGCGAAGTTACGAGCAGTACTTC. It encodes CASSWARGRSYEQYF.

This clone was seen once. V is TRBV5-3 and J is TRBJ2-7, with TRBD2 matching 8 bases. TRBV5-3 belongs to the ORF category, with a function that is uncertain. This CDR3 contains 21 residues. The ends lost 3 bases at V and 2 bases at J; junction bases unmatched: 25. CDR3: CARSSSIPAGSGSRNTYEQYF. Written as DNA, the CDR3 is TGTGCCAGAAGCTCCTCCATCCCCGCGGGCAGCGGGAGTAGAAATACCTACGAGCAGTACTTC.

The V call is TRBV28, the J call TRBJ1-1; weak D call: TRBD1 (5 bases). V was trimmed by 8 bases and J by 1 base, leaving 14 bases between them. There are 14 residues in the CDR3. Germline loops: CDR1 MDHEN, CDR2 SYDVKM. The CDR3 region has the DNA TGTGCCAGCCCCCCAGGACATACGAACACTGAAGCTTTCTTT. Translation: CASPPGHTNTEAFF.

This sequence joins TRBV7-9 and TRBJ2-5; 15 nucleotides agree with TRBD2. After removal of 1 base from V and 1 base from J, the junction contained 7 bases not matched to a gene. The CDR3 length is 19 residues. Germline CDR1 and CDR2: SEHNR and FQNEAQ (reference sequence). CDR3 protein: CASSLEHGLAGGLQETQYF. CDR3 nucleotides: TGTGCCAGCAGCTTAGAACACGGACTAGCGGGGGGGCTCCAAGAGACCCAGTACTTC.

The chain carries TRBV27 and TRBJ1-3; perhaps TRBD1 as D (5 bases). CDR1 MNHEY and CDR2 SMNVEV come from the germline V gene (reference sequence). The V gene lost 6 bases and the J gene lost 0 bases, with 12 bases spanning the gap. The CDR3 totals 15 residues. The CDR3, as DNA: TGTGCCAGCAGGCATTCAGGGACCTCTGGAAACACCATATATTTT. Encoded protein: CASRHSGTSGNTIYF.

The rearrangement links TRBV5-4 to TRBJ2-7; 8 nucleotides agree with TRBD2. Germline CDR1 reads SGHNT; CDR2 reads YYREEE (reference sequence). After removal of 4 bases from V and 5 bases from J, the junction contained 14 bases not matched to a gene. The CDR3 length is 16 residues. Here the CDR3 reads CASSNSPSGSGNEQYF. DNA of the CDR3: TGTGCCAGCAGCAATTCTCCCAGCGGGAGTGGCAACGAGCAGTACTTC.

The chain carries TRBV2 and TRBJ2-5; TRBD1 is a possible D gene (7 bases). With 4 bases removed from V and 1 base from J, the gap between germline ends came to 10 bases. The length of the CDR3 is 14 residues. From germline, CDR1 is SNHLY and CDR2 FYNNEI. The CDR3 is CASSAQGGQETQYF. The CDR3 nucleotides are TGTGCCAGCAGTGCCCAGGGGGGCCAAGAGACCCAGTACTTC.

This clone was found once. The chain carries TRBV7-2 and TRBJ2-5; 14 positions agree with TRBD2. This CDR3 has 16 residues. In germline, CDR1 is SGHTA, CDR2 FQGNSA. V was pared by 5 bases and J by 5 bases, with 7 bases of the junction left unmatched. The CDR3 sequence: CASSQGLAGARETQYF. The DNA of the CDR3 is TGTGCCAGCAGCCAGGGACTAGCGGGAGCCCGGGAGACCCAGTACTTC.

V gene TRBV6-5 combines with J gene TRBJ1-1; tentatively, D is TRBD1 (5 bases). From germline, CDR1 is MNHEY and CDR2 SVGAGI. V shed 8 bases and J shed 1 base, with 14 bases lying between them. The CDR3 loop spans 14 amino acids. DNA for the CDR3: TGTGCCAGCGTATCGGGGCACTGGAACACTGAAGCTTTCTTT. Amino acid sequence: CASVSGHWNTEAFF.

The chain carries TRBV12-3 or TRBV12-4 and TRBJ1-6; 7 bases align to TRBD1. The CDR3 totals 12 residues. The junction had 7 bases not matched to a gene; V was cut back by 6 bases and J by 14 bases. The CDR3 sequence: CASSGQVGTLHF. The CDR3 DNA sequence: TGTGCCAGCAGCGGACAGGTCGGGACCCTCCACTTT.

This clone was seen once. The chain recombines TRBV6-5 with TRBJ1-2; 12 bases agree with TRBD1. This CDR3 spans 15 amino acids. V trimming: 6 bases; J trimming: 7 bases; junction bases outside the gene matches: 9. Per germline, CDR1 MNHEY and CDR2 SVGAGI. CDR3 loop: CASRPPGQGASGYTF. The DNA of the CDR3 is TGTGCCAGCAGGCCTCCGGGACAGGGGGCGTCTGGCTACACCTTC.

The V call is TRBV10-1, the J call TRBJ2-7; 8 bases match TRBD2. The trim removed 6 bases at V and 6 bases at J, leaving 7 bases unmatched. The CDR3 spans 13 residues. Germline values: CDR1 WNHNN, CDR2 SYGVQD (reference sequence). CDR3 in amino acids: CASSNAAGGEQYF. CDR3 DNA: TGCGCCAGCAGCAACGCGGCGGGAGGCGAGCAGTACTTC.

The chain uses TRBV12-3 or TRBV12-4 and TRBJ2-7, with D uncertain. The CDR3 totals 12 residues. Trimming left V 5 bases short and J 6 bases short, with 11 bases between. The CDR3 sequence: CASSNDSREQYF. Here the CDR3 DNA reads TGTGCCAGCAGTAATGACTCGCGCGAGCAGTACTTC.

The gene calls are TRBV11-3 and TRBJ2-7; 8 nucleotides agree with TRBD1. The germline CDR1 and CDR2 sequences are SGHNT and YENEEA. The CDR3 covers 15 residues. With 5 bases clipped from V and 3 bases from J, the junction kept 9 bases outside the gene matches. CDR3 residues: CASSQPGTGLYEQYF. The CDR3 region has the DNA TGTGCCAGCAGCCAACCCGGGACAGGCCTCTACGAGCAGTACTTC. The full variable domain, rest sourced from reference TRBV11-3 and TRBJ2-7, is EAGVVQSPRYKIIEKKQPVAFWCNPISGHNTLYWYLQNLGQGPELLIRYENEEAVDDSQLPKDRFSAERLKGVDSTLKIQPAELGDSAVYLCASSQPGTGLYEQYFGPGTRLTVT.

The chain recombines TRBV27 with TRBJ1-6; 7 bases fit TRBD1. The CDR3 has 15 residues. V lost 5 bases to trimming and J lost 7 bases; unmatched junction nucleotides: 8. Per germline, CDR1 MNHEY and CDR2 SMNVEV (reference sequence). The CDR3 spells CASSLVTGTNSPLHF. The CDR3 DNA follows: TGTGCCAGCAGTCTAGTGACAGGGACGAATTCACCCCTCCACTTT.

This clone has a single count. The rearrangement uses TRBV6-5 and TRBJ2-2; D is undetermined. The V end lost 3 bases, the J end lost 4 bases, and 12 bases lay between the germline ends. The CDR3 has 15 residues. Germline V CDR1 and CDR2: MNHEY, SVGAGI. The CDR3 DNA is TGTGCCAGCAGTTATTCGAGACATTCCACCGGGGAGCTGTTTTTT. Translation: CASSYSRHSTGELFF.

The chain employs TRBV28 and TRBJ1-2, with D uncertain. The germline gives CDR1 MDHEN, CDR2 SYDVKM. This CDR3 comprises 15 residues. The V gene lost 8 bases and the J gene lost 5 bases, with 21 bases spanning the gap. The CDR3 sequence: CASGPTAGYGYGYTF. The DNA of the CDR3 is TGTGCCAGCGGACCAACGGCGGGGTATGGATATGGCTACACCTTC.

V usage is TRBV7-2 and J usage is TRBJ2-7, with D possibly matching TRBD1 (5 bases). V was shortened by 3 bases and J by 1 base, with 13 bases between the two germline ends. Germline CDR1 reads SGHTA; CDR2 reads FQGNSA. This CDR3 has 15 residues. As DNA, the CDR3 is TGTGCCAGCAGCTTGGGGCTACATGATTCCTACGAGCAGTACTTC. Its translation is CASSLGLHDSYEQYF.

The CDR3 region has the DNA TGTGCCAGCAGTGAAGCGGGGGGGCGCAATCAGCCCCAGCATTTT. Protein: CASSEAGGRNQPQHF. The V and J genes are TRBV6-1 and TRBJ1-5; tentative D call: TRBD1 (6 bases). Germline values: CDR1 MNHNS, CDR2 SASEGT. This CDR3 is built from 15 residues. Between the trimmed V and J ends, which lost 0 bases and 2 bases, there was a span of 8 bases.

This clone was detected only once. This chain's CDR3 is CASSLNWDGTGGYEQYF. The CDR3 region has the DNA TGTGCCAGCAGCTTAAATTGGGACGGGACAGGGGGTTACGAGCAGTACTTC. The chain uses TRBV7-8 and TRBJ2-7; 11 nucleotides line up with TRBD1. The CDR3 spans 17 residues. Trimming cost V 2 bases and J 4 bases; bases outside gene matches: 10. Germline assignment: CDR1 SGHVS and CDR2 FQNEAQ.

The gene calls are TRBV2 and TRBJ2-3, with D perhaps given as TRBD1 or TRBD2 (5 bases each). In germline, CDR1 is SNHLY, CDR2 FYNNEI. Trimming cost V 9 bases and J 0 bases, with 13 bases left between them. The CDR3 is 14 amino acids. The CDR3, as DNA: TGTGCCAGTGGGGGTTGGGCTAGCACAGATACGCAGTATTTT. Its protein is CASGGWASTDTQYF.

The chain is built from TRBV29-1 and TRBJ2-7, with D hard to call. This CDR3 region has 13 residues. In germline, CDR1 is SQVTM, CDR2 ANQGSEA. V lost 6 bases and J 3 bases, leaving 15 bases between the germline ends. The CDR3 sequence: CSVARFASYEQYF. In DNA form, the CDR3 reads TGCAGCGTGGCTAGGTTCGCCAGCTACGAGCAGTACTTC.

The genes are TRBV7-2 and TRBJ2-5, with no clear D. Germline CDR1 and CDR2: SGHTA and FQGNSA. The CDR3 covers 13 residues. V lost 6 bases, J lost 1 base, and 9 bases lay in between. CDR3 nucleotides: TGTGCCAGCAGGCTGGCTGGCCAAGAGACCCAGTACTTC. Translated: CASRLAGQETQYF.

The chain employs TRBV19 and TRBJ2-7; D is uncertain. CDR1 and CDR2 (germline): LNHDA, SQIVND (reference sequence). The V end lost 4 bases, the J end lost 1 base, and 8 bases lay between the germline ends. The CDR3 has 13 residues. CDR3 sequence (DNA): TGTGCCAGTAGTAACCCGGCTTCCTACGAGCAGTACTTC. It is translated as CASSNPASYEQYF.

The chain carries TRBV2 and TRBJ2-1; 7 bases are shared with TRBD1. Germline CDR1 SNHLY, CDR2 FYNNEI. V gave up 6 bases and J gave up 15 bases; unmatched junction bases: 11. This CDR3 is 12 amino acids long. The CDR3, as DNA: TGTGCCAGCAGCTGGGGACAGCCCGACCCGTTCTTC. Residues: CASSWGQPDPFF.

The chain joins TRBV24-1 to TRBJ2-3; a weak D match, TRBD1 (5 bases). Germline V lookup: CDR1 KGHDR, CDR2 SFDVKD. This CDR3 comprises 17 residues. Trimming cost V 3 bases and J 0 bases, with 15 bases left between them. DNA of the CDR3: TGTGCCACCAGTGATCTCAGACAGTCAACTAGCACAGATACGCAGTATTTT. Translating gives CATSDLRQSTSTDTQYF.

The chain joins TRBV9 to TRBJ1-6; TRBD1 is a possible D gene (5 bases). The V gene's germline CDR1 is SGDLS and CDR2 YYNGEE. Trimming stripped 6 bases from V and 4 bases from J, with 11 bases between. The CDR3 is made up of 14 amino acids. The CDR3 region is CASTREGYNSPLHF. The CDR3 nucleotides are TGTGCCAGCACCAGGGAGGGATATAATTCACCCCTCCACTTT.

The rearrangement links TRBV5-5 to TRBJ2-7, with D hard to call. Germline loops: CDR1 SGHKS, CDR2 YYEKEE (reference sequence). V was pared by 1 base and J by 1 base, with 9 bases between. The CDR3 is 14 residues long. In DNA form, the CDR3 reads TGTGCCAGCAGCTTGTCAGGAAATTCCTACGAGCAGTACTTC. The encoded protein is CASSLSGNSYEQYF.

This clone was seen just once. The chain employs TRBV2 and TRBJ1-4, with a possible D match to TRBD1 (5 bases). The V gene lost 8 bases and the J gene lost 6 bases, with 13 bases spanning the gap. CDR1 and CDR2 from the germline V gene are SNHLY and FYNNEI. The CDR3 sequence is 13 residues long. CDR3 residues: CASLEGMDEKLFF. DNA for the CDR3: TGTGCCAGCCTCGAGGGGATGGATGAAAAACTGTTTTTT.

This clone came up once. This chain links TRBV7-2 with TRBJ2-1, with 16 bases that match TRBD2. The CDR3 totals 16 residues. V was clipped by 5 bases and J by 10 bases; unmatched bases: 8. Germline lookup yields CDR1 SGHTA and CDR2 FQGNSA. The CDR3 coding sequence is TGTGCCAGCAGCCCTCCGGGACTAGCGGGGGGGCTCGAGCAGTTCTTC. Its protein product is CASSPPGLAGGLEQFF.